These 12 T cell receptor beta chains were sequenced from one sample in a study of cytomegalovirus exposure and HLA in healthy donors. The PCR was carried out with 60 Vbeta primers and 13 Jbeta primers. Clones were read by immunoSEQ multiplex PCR, and TCRdb kept only the in-frame ones, dropping some. The sample has around 170,000 clones, roughly 80% seen once. The sample consisted of PBMCs. The source is a woman aged 45-65 years in good health and CMV-seronegative.

This clone was detected only once. CDR3 sequence reads: CASSPPQGRSGEAFF. The CDR3 nucleotides are TGTGCCAGCTCACCACCGCAGGGGCGGTCTGGTGAAGCTTTCTTT. This chain joins TRBV18 and TRBJ1-1; the D gene is possibly TRBD1 (6 bases). Per the germline V gene, CDR1 is KGHSH and CDR2 is LQKENI. There are 15 residues in the CDR3. With 0 bases removed from V and 7 bases from J, the gap between germline ends came to 15 bases.

This chain uses TRBV28 with TRBJ1-1, with 8 bases lining up with TRBD1. Trimming at V came to 5 bases and at J to 1 base, leaving 3 bases not matched to a gene. Germline CDR1 reads MDHEN; CDR2 reads SYDVKM. The CDR3 is 14 residues long. The CDR3 sequence is CASSGGTGNTEAFF. CDR3 nucleotide sequence: TGTGCCAGCAGTGGGGGGACAGGGAACACTGAAGCTTTCTTT.

In this sample, this clone turned up a few times. V usage is TRBV15 and J usage is TRBJ1-2; TRBD1 agrees at 9 bases. V shed 4 bases and J 8 bases; nucleotides not matched to a gene: 5. The CDR3 totals 13 residues. The germline V gene encodes CDR1 LNHNV and CDR2 YYDKDF (reference sequence). The CDR3 DNA follows: TGTGCCACCAGCACCGGGACAGGGACCGGCTACACCTTC. This codes for CATSTGTGTGYTF. The full variable domain, with the rest looked up from reference TRBV15 and TRBJ1-2, is DAMVIQNPRYQVTQFGKPVTLSCSQTLNHNVMYWYQQKSSQAPKLLFHYYDKDFNNEADTPDNFQSRRPNTSFCFLDIRSPGLGDTAMYLCATSTGTGTGYTFGSGTRLTVV.

The rearrangement joins TRBV7-9 to TRBJ2-7, with TRBD2 as a possible D gene (6 bases). The CDR3 spans 13 residues. The V end was cut by 3 bases, the J end by 5 bases, with 11 bases between. In germline, CDR1 is SEHNR, CDR2 FQNEAQ (reference sequence). The CDR3 DNA follows: TGTGCCAGCAGCTTTAAGAGCGGGCACGAGCAGTACTTC. It yields the protein CASSFKSGHEQYF.

V gene TRBV5-4 combines with J gene TRBJ2-3; a possible D gene is TRBD2 (6 bases). Germline lookup yields CDR1 SGHNT and CDR2 YYREEE (reference sequence). The CDR3 is 15 amino acids. V was pared by 2 bases and J by 0 bases, with 10 bases between. The CDR3 DNA reads TGTGCCAGCAGCTTTGTGGGGGGAAGCACAGATACGCAGTATTTT. Encoded protein: CASSFVGGSTDTQYF.

On this clone itself: Other DNA sequences in this sample translate to the same CDR3. This rearrangement joins TRBV19 to TRBJ2-4; D possibly corresponds to TRBD2 (5 bases). Germline V gene data show CDR1 as LNHDA and CDR2 as SQIVND (reference sequence). The CDR3 contains 16 residues. Trimming removed 3 bases from V and 5 bases from J, with 17 bases in between. Here the CDR3 DNA reads TGTGCCAGTAGTATTCGGGGAAATACCGGGGAAAACATTCAGTACTTC. Protein: CASSIRGNTGENIQYF.

The rearrangement links TRBV6-5 to TRBJ2-1, with 8 positions matching TRBD1. The CDR3 runs to 15 residues. The germline V gene has CDR1 MNHEY and CDR2 SVGAGI. J gave up 5 bases and V 2 bases, and 5 bases lay outside the gene matches. This CDR3 is CASSYEDRAHNEQFF. The CDR3 bases are TGTGCCAGCAGTTACGAGGACAGGGCCCACAATGAGCAGTTCTTC.

V and J are TRBV27 and TRBJ1-1; possible D gene TRBD1, 6 bases. V lost 7 bases to trimming and J lost 0 bases, with 21 bases between them. The CDR3 runs to 17 residues. Germline-derived CDR1 and CDR2 are MNHEY and SMNVEV (reference sequence). The CDR3 DNA follows: TGTGCCAGCACCCTGACAGGTCGGGGCGGCATGAACACTGAAGCTTTCTTT. It yields the protein CASTLTGRGGMNTEAFF.

This clone was counted only a few times. The chain is built from TRBV30 and TRBJ1-1; D is uncertain. This CDR3 has 12 amino acids. The germline V gene encodes CDR1 GTSNPN and CDR2 SVGIG (reference sequence). Trimming removed 5 bases at V and 3 bases at J, with 10 bases between. The CDR3 bases are TGTGCCTGGGGGCTACTCTACACTGAAGCTTTCTTT. Amino acid sequence: CAWGLLYTEAFF.

The rearrangement links TRBV15 to TRBJ2-3; 11 bases match TRBD2. V shed 4 bases, J shed 5 bases, and the junction held 5 bases outside the gene matches. CDR3 length: 15 residues. In germline, CDR1 is LNHNV, CDR2 YYDKDF (reference sequence). For the CDR3, the DNA is TGTGCCACCAGCAACCCTAGCGGGAGGCAAGATACGCAGTATTTT. Translating it yields CATSNPSGRQDTQYF. Using reference TRBV15 and TRBJ2-3 for the parts outside the CDR3, the full variable domain is DAMVIQNPRYQVTQFGKPVTLSCSQTLNHNVMYWYQQKSSQAPKLLFHYYDKDFNNEADTPDNFQSRRPNTSFCFLDIRSPGLGDTAMYLCATSNPSGRQDTQYFGPGTRLTVL.

In this sample, this clone turned up once. This chain uses TRBV11-2 with TRBJ1-1; maybe TRBD1 (5 bases). This CDR3 is built from 16 residues. Germline-derived CDR1 and CDR2 are SGHAT and FQNNGV. V was trimmed by 5 bases and J by 5 bases, leaving 21 bases between them. CDR3 loop: CASSAASLGPGTEAFF. The CDR3 coding sequence is TGTGCCAGCAGCGCAGCCTCCTTGGGGCCTGGGACTGAAGCTTTCTTT.

This CDR3 reads CASSPQGGNEKLFF. The CDR3, as DNA: TGTGCCAGCTCACCACAGGGAGGTAATGAAAAACTGTTTTTT. The gene calls are TRBV18 and TRBJ1-4; D is unclear. V lost 1 base to trimming and J lost 4 bases, with 7 bases between them. The CDR3 covers 14 residues. CDR1 and CDR2 (germline): KGHSH, LQKENI. The variable domain in full, completed from reference TRBV18 and TRBJ1-4, reads NAGVMQNPRHLVRRRGQEARLRCSPMKGHSHVYWYRQLPEEGLKFMVYLQKENIIDESGMPKERFSAEFPKEGPSILRIQQVVRGDSAAYFCASSPQGGNEKLFFGSGTQLSVL.